The present T cell receptor beta chain was sequenced within a study of blood T cell repertoires in COVID-19. Which cohort a participant joined came from the clinical history participants gave. This CDR3 has 13 amino acids. CDR1 is MNHEY and CDR2 is SVGAGI in the germline V gene. V lost 5 bases to trimming and J lost 3 bases, with 10 bases between them. Sequencing used immunoSEQ multiplex PCR; TCRdb keeps in-frame clones, though not all of them. This table has about 300,000 clones, about 90% appearing once. The chain employs TRBV6-5 and TRBJ1-1; no definite D call. Sequenced sample: PBMCs or T cells enriched from blood (not recorded which). The TCR comes from a woman aged 18-30 years with acute COVID-19. CDR3 in amino acids: CASSPERDTEAFF. The CDR3 DNA reads as TGTGCCAGCAGTCCCGAGAGGGACACTGAAGCTTTCTTT.